This T cell receptor beta chain stems from a study of Ad26.COV2.S vaccination and SARS-CoV-2 variants. The CDR3 extends over 14 amino acids. The germline CDR1 and CDR2 sequences are SGHDN and FVKESK. Trimming removed 3 bases at V and 7 bases at J, with 16 bases between. Only in-frame clones appear in the TCRdb table, and some are missing; sequencing was by immunoSEQ multiplex PCR. Of under 95,000 clones listed, 82% are singletons. The sample was peripheral blood, taken after recovery from COVID-19. The V call is TRBV14, the J call TRBJ2-7, with D hard to call. The sequence came from a human donor who had recovered from COVID-19. CDR3 nucleotide sequence: TGTGCCAGCAGCCACACAGTCGGTGTTGGGGAGCAGTACTTC. Its protein is CASSHTVGVGEQYF.